This T cell receptor beta chain was documented in a study of neurological immune-mediated disorders. The study, taken as a whole, reports: Any association between clinical or MRI features and the multiple sclerosis repertoire cluster was absent.

The cDNA came from 5'RACE, which used 10-nucleotide random UMIs. TCRdb re-derived calls from the 5' RACE reads in MiXCR, one entry per CDR3 protein. The sample has fewer than 85,000 distinct CDR3 sequences, 5% to 5.5% seen once. This clonotype appeared a few times. What it binds is not known. The sample comprised PBMCs. The sequence derives from a woman aged 25 to 45 with multiple sclerosis.

Here the CDR3 DNA reads TGTGCCAGCAGCTTGGACGTCTCGGGGACAGGGATGGGCTACACCTTC. Translating gives CASSLDVSGTGMGYTF. The rearrangement links TRBV5-6 to TRBJ1-2; the match to TRBD1 covers 9 bases. Germline V gives CDR1 SGHDT, CDR2 YYEEEE. The length of the CDR3 is 16 residues. V lost 0 bases to trimming and J lost 8 bases; unmatched junction nucleotides: 11.